The 5 T cell receptor beta chains in this list originate from one sample, sequenced in a study of T cell responses to AZD1222 COVID-19 vaccine. TCRdb's copy holds only in-frame clones and misses some; the assay was immunoSEQ multiplex PCR. Counted here are roughly 140,000 clones, roughly 90% occurring once; the ten biggest clones make up around 3.1%. The input for sequencing was peripheral blood, taken 28 days after the second AZD1222 dose. The receptor source for this set is an adult who received the AZD1222 COVID-19 vaccine.

This rearrangement joins TRBV10-3 to TRBJ1-4; D not certain. The V end was cut by 7 bases, the J end by 8 bases, with 14 bases between. Germline lookup yields CDR1 ENHRY and CDR2 SYGVKD. The CDR3 spans 13 residues. The CDR3 loop reads CAIMGSLGEKLFF. The CDR3 nucleotides read TGTGCCATCATGGGTTCCCTGGGCGAAAAACTGTTTTTT.

V and J are TRBV5-6 and TRBJ1-4; no firm D call. Germline loops: CDR1 SGHDT, CDR2 YYEEEE. The germline V and J ends were trimmed by 3 bases and 6 bases, with 6 bases remaining between them. CDR3 size: 12 residues. Written as DNA, the CDR3 is TGTGCCAGCAGCTCTCCTGATGAAAAACTGTTTTTT. It translates to CASSSPDEKLFF.

This sequence joins TRBV11-3 and TRBJ1-2, with no clear D. CDR3 length equals 12 residues. Trimming pared 5 bases from V and 6 bases from J, leaving 10 bases between. Germline CDR1 reads SGHNT; CDR2 reads YENEEA. This chain's CDR3 is CASSRGGDGYTF. The CDR3 DNA reads as TGTGCCAGCAGCCGAGGAGGTGATGGCTACACCTTC.

Worth noting for this clone: A read error may produce the germline difference seen at one junction end. The genes are TRBV15 and TRBJ1-1; D might be TRBD1 (5 bases). Germline assignment: CDR1 LNHNV and CDR2 YYDKDF (reference sequence). The length of the CDR3 is 14 residues. CDR3: CATSGDARATEAFF. CDR3 sequence (DNA): TGTGCCACCAGCGGAGACGCCAGGGCTACTGAAGCTTTCTTT. The full variable domain, rest sourced from reference TRBV15 and TRBJ1-1, is DAMVIQNPRYQVTQFGKPVTLSCSQTLNHNVMYWYQQKSSQAPKLLFHYYDKDFNNEADTPDNFQSRRPNTSFCFLDIRSPGLGDTAMYLCATSGDARATEAFFGQGTRLTVV.

The V and J genes are TRBV11-2 and TRBJ2-1; 12 bases are a match to TRBD2. CDR1 SGHAT and CDR2 FQNNGV come from the germline V gene. The CDR3 spans 16 residues. The ends lost 5 bases at V and 4 bases at J; junction bases unmatched: 6. The CDR3 DNA reads as TGTGCCAGCAGCCCTATGACTAGCGGGAGTTACAATGAGCAGTTCTTC. Residues: CASSPMTSGSYNEQFF.